What follows are 19 T cell receptor beta chains derived from one specimen sequenced in a study of cytomegalovirus exposure and HLA in healthy donors (TCRdb year 2017). Library preparation was by the immunoSEQ multiplex PCR assay. A mixture of 60 forward primers for TCR Vbeta segments and 13 reverse primers for TCR Jbeta segments was used in the multiplex PCR. TCRdb retrieved this table from immuneACCESS and kept in-frame rearrangements only. Not all clones are present; in checked studies, unresolved V genes account for under half, and no reason is known for the remainder. The sample records around 170,000 clones, 78% of which are singletons. The ten top clones hold about 2.9% of the sample. The sample was PBMCs. The receptors shown here come from a woman aged 45-59 years in good health and CMV-seropositive.

V gene TRBV10-2 combines with J gene TRBJ1-2; D possibly corresponds to TRBD1 (5 bases). The germline gives CDR1 WSHSY, CDR2 SAAADI. V was trimmed by 5 bases and J by 4 bases, leaving 20 bases between them. The CDR3 covers 16 residues. The CDR3 DNA reads TGCGCCAGCAGTTCCCCCACCGACAGTCCTTTCTATGGCTACACCTTC. Protein: CASSSPTDSPFYGYTF.

This clone is a singleton in its sample. The chain's CDR3 is CASGETSLTDTQYF. DNA of the CDR3: TGTGCCAGCGGAGAGACTAGCCTAACAGATACGCAGTATTTT. J is TRBJ2-3 and V is TRBV2; 7 bases line up with TRBD2. This CDR3 has 14 residues. Trimming at V came to 8 bases and at J to 3 bases, leaving 8 bases not matched to a gene. CDR1 is SNHLY and CDR2 is FYNNEI in the germline V gene.

This clone was seen only once. The chain uses TRBV5-1 and TRBJ2-7; 7 bases are a match to TRBD1. With V trimmed by 4 bases and J by 6 bases, 16 bases remained unmatched. CDR1 and CDR2 from the germline V gene are SGHRS and YFSETQ. The length of the CDR3 is 16 residues. CDR3 region: CASSPLPGQKHSEQYF. In nucleotides, the CDR3 is TGCGCCAGCAGCCCGTTACCGGGACAGAAGCATTCCGAGCAGTACTTC.

Concerning this clone itself: The sample contains more than one DNA sequence encoding this CDR3. V and J are TRBV7-2 and TRBJ1-1; the D gene is possibly TRBD1 (6 bases). The CDR3 sequence is 12 residues long. Trimming cost V 1 base and J 9 bases, with 9 bases left between them. The germline V gene has CDR1 SGHTA and CDR2 FQGNSA. The CDR3 coding sequence is TGTGCCAGCAGCTTAGAGGACAGAAAAGCTTTCTTT. This encodes CASSLEDRKAFF.

This clone was picked up a small number of times. CDR3 nucleotides: TGTGCCAGCAGTTCAACAGGGGTAAGGGGTGGCTACACCTTC. As protein: CASSSTGVRGGYTF. The V and J genes are TRBV28 and TRBJ1-2, with 7 bases identical to TRBD1. Unmatched junction bases numbered 9, after V lost 4 bases and J lost 7 bases. The CDR3 runs to 14 residues. Germline V gene lookup returns CDR1 MDHEN and CDR2 SYDVKM.

The J gene is TRBJ1-5, the V gene TRBV6-5; 10 bases align to TRBD1. CDR3 size: 15 residues. Germline assignment: CDR1 MNHEY and CDR2 SVGAGI. V shed 6 bases, J shed 5 bases, and the junction held 7 bases outside the gene matches. The CDR3 nucleotides are TGTGCCAGCAGACTAAGGACAGGGGGGTATCAGCCCCAGCATTTT. Translation gives CASRLRTGGYQPQHF.

This chain joins TRBV7-8 and TRBJ2-6; D is perhaps TRBD2 (5 bases). This CDR3 has 18 amino acids. With 1 base removed from V and 5 bases from J, the gap between germline ends came to 18 bases. Germline CDR1 reads SGHVS; CDR2 reads FQNEAQ. This CDR3 reads CASSLVAIGETWANVLTF. DNA of the CDR3: TGTGCCAGCAGCTTAGTGGCGATCGGGGAAACCTGGGCCAACGTCCTGACTTTC.

This clone came up a few times. The chain joins TRBV5-4 to TRBJ1-6; 7 bases match TRBD1. V was pared by 0 bases and J by 5 bases, with 5 bases of the junction left unmatched. Germline lookup yields CDR1 SGHNT and CDR2 YYREEE (reference sequence). The CDR3 runs 16 residues. CDR3 in DNA: TGTGCCAGCAGCTTGGTTTCAGGGGGAAATAATTCACCCCTCCACTTT. It translates to CASSLVSGGNNSPLHF.

This clone appeared a few times. The chain is built from TRBV19 and TRBJ1-5, with TRBD1 matching over 10 bases. With 7 bases clipped from V and 9 bases from J, the junction kept 18 bases outside the gene matches. Germline V gene lookup returns CDR1 LNHDA and CDR2 SQIVND (reference sequence). This CDR3 has 17 amino acids. Written as DNA, the CDR3 is TGTGCCAGTACCTCGCCCTTCGGGACAGGGGAGTTAGGGCCCCAGCATTTT. It yields the protein CASTSPFGTGELGPQHF.

CDR3 loop: CASSYSRNNEQFF. CDR3 nucleotide sequence: TGTGCCAGCAGTTACTCGAGGAACAATGAGCAGTTCTTC. The V gene is TRBV6-5, the J gene TRBJ2-1; no clear D gene. Germline CDR1 and CDR2: MNHEY and SVGAGI. The CDR3 sequence is 13 residues long. The germline V and J ends were trimmed by 0 bases and 5 bases, with 5 bases remaining between them.

On this clone itself: Compared with germline, one end of the junction differs, possibly owing to a read error. The same CDR3 can be traced to other DNA sequences in this sample. The V call is TRBV6-5, the J call TRBJ2-3; unclear D gene. Germline-derived CDR1 and CDR2 are MNHEY and SVGAGI. The CDR3 is 13 amino acids. The CDR3 DNA follows: TGTGCCAGTAGTTACCCGACACTTGATACGCAGTATTTT. Translation: CASSYPTLDTQYF.

The chain joins TRBV19 to TRBJ1-2; the D gene is possibly TRBD1 (6 bases). The CDR3 sequence is 13 residues long. V was pared by 4 bases and J by 2 bases, with 8 bases between. The germline CDR1 and CDR2 sequences are LNHDA and SQIVND (reference sequence). The CDR3 sequence is CASSRGPNYGYTF. The CDR3 coding sequence is TGTGCCAGTAGTAGGGGGCCCAACTATGGCTACACCTTC.

J is TRBJ2-2 and V is TRBV23-1; maybe TRBD2 (6 bases). TRBV23-1 is an ORF for which the function is uncertain. This CDR3 has 16 amino acids. V was shortened by 4 bases and J by 0 bases, with 12 bases between the two germline ends. Written as DNA, the CDR3 is TGCGCCAGCAGTCGCGGAGGGTGGACGAACACCGGGGAGCTGTTTTTT. This translates into CASSRGGWTNTGELFF.

The chain combines TRBV7-3 with TRBJ2-5, with 8 bases aligning to TRBD1. J was trimmed by 6 bases and V by 5 bases; bases with no gene match: 5. Per the germline V gene, CDR1 is SGHTA and CDR2 is FQGTGA. The CDR3 covers 13 residues. The CDR3 is CASSAGQEKTQYF. CDR3 nucleotide sequence: TGTGCCAGCAGCGCGGGACAGGAGAAGACCCAGTACTTC.

This rearrangement joins TRBV15 to TRBJ1-1; 7 bases line up with TRBD1. Germline CDR1 is LNHNV and CDR2 is YYDKDF (reference sequence). V lost 8 bases to trimming and J lost 0 bases; unmatched junction nucleotides: 9. The CDR3 is made up of 15 amino acids. In DNA form, the CDR3 reads TGTGCCACCTTAGCAACAGGGGTTTTGAACACTGAAGCTTTCTTT. This sequence encodes CATLATGVLNTEAFF.

The chain uses TRBV5-6 and TRBJ1-1; no clear D gene. This CDR3 is built from 14 residues. Germline V gene lookup returns CDR1 SGHDT and CDR2 YYEEEE. Trimming pared 0 bases from V and 1 base from J, leaving 7 bases between. In DNA form, the CDR3 reads TGTGCCAGCAGCTTGGCGTTAGAGAACACTGAAGCTTTCTTT. It encodes CASSLALENTEAFF.

V is TRBV7-2 and J is TRBJ2-3, with unresolved D. The germline CDR1 and CDR2 sequences are SGHTA and FQGNSA. Trimming left V 4 bases short and J 2 bases short, with 4 bases between. The CDR3 sequence is 12 residues long. The CDR3 DNA follows: TGTGCCAGCAGCTCCCTCACAGATACGCAGTATTTT. Translation gives CASSSLTDTQYF.

V is TRBV7-2 and J is TRBJ2-1; D is perhaps TRBD2 (6 bases). Trimming shortened V by 3 bases and J by 10 bases, and 10 bases separated the two germline ends. Germline loops: CDR1 SGHTA, CDR2 FQGNSA. This CDR3 is 12 amino acids long. CDR3 sequence reads: CASSLTREEQFF. The CDR3 nucleotides read TGTGCCAGCAGCTTGACTAGAGAAGAGCAGTTCTTC.

This chain uses TRBV5-4 with TRBJ2-3; maybe TRBD1 (5 bases). The length of the CDR3 is 16 residues. Germline V CDR1 and CDR2: SGHNT, YYREEE (reference sequence). The ends were cut back, 3 bases at V and 5 bases at J, with 19 bases in the middle. In DNA form, the CDR3 reads TGTGCCAGCAGCTCGGCTGACCGCAGGGCCGTAGATACGCAGTATTTT. Translating it yields CASSSADRRAVDTQYF.